This T cell receptor beta chain was recovered during a study of cytomegalovirus exposure and HLA in healthy donors (dated by TCRdb to 2016 to 2017). Regarding the complete study: In an earlier analysis of 587 of the donors, 250 to 300 Gb of sequence data and 100 million or so unique TCR beta sequences from about 190 million T cells were reported. An early release covering 550 to 700 HLA-typed donors comprised roughly 300 gigabases of sequencing data and around 85 million unique TCR sequences. Of the 350 to 450 genotyped donors, less than 85% were placed in the genetic ancestry cluster associated with self-reported Caucasian donors. The aim of the study was to test whether cataloging public T cell receptors could identify signatures of past pathogen exposure. The study profiled the T cell repertoires of hundreds of subjects by immunosequencing and related them to cytomegalovirus serostatus. Besides the first cohort of hundreds of subjects, a separate validation cohort made up of roughly 130 different subjects was used. High-throughput TCR immunosequencing, statistical association of individual TCRs with disease status, and machine learning were combined to predict cytomegalovirus infection status. A later analysis re-examined previously published TCR beta repertoires from over 500 donors and added high-resolution HLA genotyping to investigate patterns of TCR occurrence. The later analysis used no new phenotypic data to find candidate immune exposures, relying instead on TCR beta sequences and their occurrence across donors. To decide whether each TCR beta V gene segment behaved as functional or pseudogenic, an earlier analysis of fewer than 750 of the donors relied on high-throughput TCR beta sequencing. Donor age, sex, ethnicity and CMV serostatus were collected together with the repertoire data. A later genetic analysis used genome-wide SNP genotypes for 398 of the 666 donors, treating that subset as a discovery cohort. All discovery cohort repertoires had been generated using a single sequencing platform. Both class I and class II loci were covered by HLA typing, at four-digit resolution. The number of donors typed differed by locus, with roughly 629-640 for A, B, C, DRB1 and DQB1, 522 for DQA1, about 610 for DPA1, and under 490 for DPB1. Roughly five DR-DQ haplotypes were handled as single units for association and clustering because linkage in the cohort was strong. Among some 410 genotyped donors of the cohort, an average of around 240,000 unique TCR beta nucleotide sequences was sequenced per donor, of which about 20% were non-productive.

On the study overall, not on this receptor specifically: A cluster of highly shared sequence variants was judged likely to be a technical artifact of the sequencing pipeline. The study listed 150 to 200 TCR beta chains as associated with cytomegalovirus. Three of the identified cytomegalovirus-associated TCR beta chains were confirmed in vitro to be specific for cytomegalovirus antigens. A later genetic analysis reported fewer N-insertions in productive TCRs among donors in an Asian-associated ancestry cluster than the approximately 670-donor mean. The presence/absence analyses assumed that sequencing depth was roughly uniform across donors, and that assumption may not be true. According to a later analysis, TCR association rates differed among HLA loci, with DRB1 alleles showing the most associated TCRs and HLA-C alleles showing the fewest. In a later analysis, several top co-occurrence clusters were reported to appear linked to parvovirus B19, influenza, CMV and Epstein-Barr virus. While some public TCRs were present in many individuals, most TCR sequences turned up only very rarely across donors. Correlated functional status among segregating V segments might be attributable to linkage disequilibrium, but an unknown experimental factor could not be ruled out. In a later genetic analysis, a missense DCLRE1C variant was associated with V-gene and J-gene trimming of TCR beta chains, and the association was replicated in an independent cohort. CMV serostatus was the only immune exposure information available for the cohort. The 87-base-pair reads could not distinguish some IMGT-functional V segments, including TRBV6-2 and TRBV6-3, so those segments were excluded. According to the authors, the approach could potentially be generalized to other disease states and immunological phenotypes. The earlier analysis of a few hundred of the donors excluded approximately 17 rarely observed V segments, including chromosome 9 orphons, because counts were too low. Strong co-occurrence of HLA alleles, especially DR and DQ, made assigning TCR associations to individual alleles difficult. Broadly in line with IMGT annotations, most TCR beta V segments showed up in productive rearrangements about 87% or about 30% of the time in an earlier analysis of some 590 of the donors. Most CMV-associated TCR beta chains appeared to be HLA-restricted in a later analysis, and the HLA associations seemed to be driven largely by CMV exposure. This cohort had only TCR beta chains sequenced, and the lack of alpha or paired-chain data limited which features could be detected. Compared with equally common non-associated chains, HLA-associated TCR beta chains in a later analysis were more clonally expanded and had lower generation probabilities. Because HLA typing was missing for some donors at each locus, association tests included only the typed subset. The classifier was reported to diagnose cytomegalovirus status with high specificity and sensitivity in both the original and validation cohorts. In a later analysis, about 17,000 TCR beta sequences were associated with specific HLA alleles at a false discovery rate of 0.05. A further reported finding was that TCR beta sequences accurately predicted the HLA-A and HLA-B alleles for most subjects in the first cohort.

V sheds 5 bases and J sheds 1 base, leaving 14 bases between their ends. Taken from the germline V gene, the CDR1 and CDR2 loops are SGHTA and FQGTGA. The CDR3 numbers 15 residues from cysteine through phenylalanine. The DNA shown is the 45-base CDR3, in frame from base 1. The cohort comprised 666 healthy bone marrow donors. At the time of sampling, all cohort members were nominally healthy, though unrecorded immune exposures were likely present. The donor was CMV seronegative and belonged to the group of 352 seronegative cohort members. A peripheral blood sample was provided by each donor, and peripheral blood mononuclear cells were used for TCR beta sequencing. Genomic DNA extraction from the blood cell samples was performed with the Qiagen DNeasy Blood Extraction Kit. The method behind the library was the immunoSEQ multiplex PCR assay. A mixture of 60 forward primers for TCR Vbeta segments and 13 reverse primers for TCR Jbeta segments was used in the multiplex PCR. The CDR3 region of rearranged TCR beta genes was amplified from genomic DNA by a multiplex PCR assay. The Illumina HiSeq System was used to sequence the amplified TCR beta libraries as 87-base-pair reads. In the original analysis: In a later analysis, some 80 million unique TCR beta chains were counted across the roughly 610 repertoires, and roughly 11 million of these chains were shared by at least two donors. Raw reads were error-corrected and collapsed into unique sequences with a nearest-neighbor algorithm that merged closely related sequences to remove PCR and sequencing errors. V, D and J gene segments were assigned by aligning CDR3 sequences to IMGT reference sequences. For a sequence to be retained, at least a six-nucleotide match to both a V gene segment and a J gene segment was required. Rearrangements were classified as productive when the CDR3 lacked stop codons and remained in frame with V and J, and all other rearrangements were classified as non-productive. Following IMGT convention, CDR3 was defined as the stretch from the second conserved V-encoded cysteine up to the conserved J-encoded phenylalanine. The earlier analysis of 587 of the donors excluded sequences that lacked an unambiguous match to a single V gene segment. An earlier analysis of under 750 of the donors called V segments functional above 56.7% productive rearrangements and segregating when the between-donor standard deviation exceeded 5%. A statistical classification framework was developed to diagnose cytomegalovirus status using the catalog of TCR beta chain sequences. A later analysis assigned V and J genes by comparing TCR nucleotide sequences with IMGT/GENE-DB human TR gene sequences. Using the TCRdist pipeline, a later analysis assigned CDR3 sequences along with most-parsimonious VDJ recombination scenarios. In a later analysis, each TCR beta chain was defined by its CDR3 amino acid sequence together with its V-gene family, and reads without a unique V-gene family were excluded. To address suspected cross-contamination and a sequencing artifact, a later analysis removed roughly 640 highly shared, low-generation-probability nucleotide sequences. For each public chain, a later analysis derived a clonal expansion index from normalized ranks of inferred template counts within each repertoire. A later analysis computed generation probabilities with a VDJ recombination model fitted to out-of-frame rearrangements, and checked the results against IGoR. Hypergeometric tests were used in a later analysis to score TCR-TCR, TCR-HLA and TCR-CMV co-occurrence, with a repertoire-size bias correction applied to the TCR pairs. In a later analysis, false discovery rates were estimated by permuting HLA or CMV assignments 20 times. A later analysis grouped co-occurring TCRs with DBSCAN, adding TCRdist sequence similarity when clustering within HLA-allele-positive subsets. Repertoires with fewer than 30,000 or more than 120,000 public chains, plus five repertoires with anomalous nucleotide sharing, were excluded from co-occurrence clustering. Imported from immuneACCESS, the table was reduced by TCRdb to in-frame sequences with V and J called. These copies leave out some clones; in studies compared against another copy, an unresolved V gene accounts for under half, and the cause of the remainder is not known. The V and J calls and the clone size are those of that table, but D and trimming were determined from the DNA. The sample table records 150,000 to 200,000 clones; more than 70% of these occur just once. The top ten clones comprise 0.95% to 1.4% of the sample.

A remark on this clone: The clone's antigen remains unknown. The sample holds no much larger clone one base away, and base qualities are not on file.

The receptor's source is a woman in her thirties or forties in good health and CMV-seronegative. Sequenced material: PBMCs. The chain is encoded by TRBV7-3 joined to TRBJ1-1; no D gene can be assigned with confidence. The CDR3 region reads CASSPTAEPNTEAFF. The base sequence is TGTGCCAGCAGCCCAACAGCAGAGCCGAACACTGAAGCTTTCTTT.